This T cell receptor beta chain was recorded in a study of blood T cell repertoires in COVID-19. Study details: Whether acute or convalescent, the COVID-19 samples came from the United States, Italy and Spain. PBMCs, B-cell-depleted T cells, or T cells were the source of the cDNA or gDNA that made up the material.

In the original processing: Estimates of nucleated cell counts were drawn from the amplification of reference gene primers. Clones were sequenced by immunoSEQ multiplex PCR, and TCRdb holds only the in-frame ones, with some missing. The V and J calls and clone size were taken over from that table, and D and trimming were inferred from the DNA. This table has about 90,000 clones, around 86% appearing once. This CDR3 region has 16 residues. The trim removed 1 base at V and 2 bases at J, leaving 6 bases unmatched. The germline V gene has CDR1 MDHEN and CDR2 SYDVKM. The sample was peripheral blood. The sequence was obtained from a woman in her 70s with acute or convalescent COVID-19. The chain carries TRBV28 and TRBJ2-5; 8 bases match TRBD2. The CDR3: CASSLFSTSAQETQYF. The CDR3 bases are TGTGCCAGCAGTTTATTCTCGACTAGCGCGCAAGAGACCCAGTACTTC.